This T cell receptor beta chain was sequenced for a study of PD-L1 blockade in urothelial cancer. The CDR3 sequence is 17 residues long. CDR1 and CDR2 (germline): SEHNR, FQNEAQ (reference sequence). Trimming took 2 bases from V and 0 from J; bases not matched to a gene: 7. As for time point: peripheral blood 6 weeks after treatment start. Urothelial carcinoma in patients was locally advanced or metastatic. TCRdb keeps only in-frame clones here, not all; method: immunoSEQ multiplex PCR. The sample consists of more than 95,000 clones, roughly 91% of them appearing once. The clonotype comes from a man in his sixties with urothelial cancer. V gene TRBV7-9 combines with J gene TRBJ2-5; TRBD2 aligns across 9 bases. The sample in question was PBMCs, obtained around atezolizumab (anti-PD-L1) treatment. CDR3: CASSLLAGFAYQETQYF. As DNA, the CDR3 is TGTGCCAGCAGCTTACTAGCGGGGTTTGCGTACCAAGAGACCCAGTACTTC.